The sequence of this TCR beta chain was determined in a study of response to subunit inactivated influenza vaccine. Study-level points and caveats: The authors suggested that every seasonal influenza vaccination recruits few new T cells.

MiXCR was run by TCRdb on the RT-PCR reads, yielding one entry per CDR3 protein. The sample holds 300,000 to 350,000 distinct CDR3 sequences, around 20% seen once. Comment on this clonotype: What it recognizes is unknown.

This CDR3 comprises 15 residues. Looked up from germline, CDR1 is MDHEN and CDR2 is SYDVKM. Trimming stripped 5 bases from V and 0 bases from J, with 11 bases between. The rearrangement joins TRBV28 to TRBJ2-1, with D unclear. The source material was PBMCs from blood, sampled 21 months after vaccination. This TCR derives from a man in his fifties or sixties who received an inactivated influenza vaccine. The CDR3 spells CASSIPLTSYNEQFF. The CDR3 bases are TGTGCCAGCAGTATTCCTTTGACCTCCTACAATGAGCAGTTCTTC.